The next 27 T cell receptor beta chains were all read from a single sample in a study of shared clonotypes between healthy human individuals. The repertoire was sequenced with immunoSEQ multiplex PCR; TCRdb's copy has only in-frame clones and lacks some. The top ten hold over 20% of the sample, which has 90,000 to 130,000 clones, over 65% seen once. Input material: memory CD8+ T cells sorted from blood. Subset defined: CD45RO+ cells pooled with CCR7-negative TemRA cells. These TCRs come from a woman between 25 and 40 years old in good health.

CDR3 in amino acids: CSGQWQETQYF. CDR3 nucleotides: TGCAGTGGACAGTGGCAAGAGACCCAGTACTTC. The chain is built from TRBV20-1 and TRBJ2-5, with a possible D match to TRBD1 (5 bases). CDR3 length: 11 residues. V lost 7 bases to trimming and J lost 2 bases, with 8 bases between them. Per the germline V gene, CDR1 is DFQATT and CDR2 is SNEGSKA (reference sequence).

This clone occurred many times. The chain recombines TRBV19 with TRBJ1-5; 8 bases are a match to TRBD1. Germline CDR1 reads LNHDA; CDR2 reads SQIVND (reference sequence). Trimming at V came to 4 bases and at J to 0 bases, leaving 11 bases not matched to a gene. The CDR3 contains 18 residues. CDR3 nucleotide sequence: TGTGCCAGTAGTAGCCCGGGACAGGAAACTTATAGCAATCAGCCCCAGCATTTT. Protein: CASSSPGQETYSNQPQHF.

V and J are TRBV7-2 and TRBJ1-1, with a tentative D call TRBD1 (5 bases). This CDR3 has 13 residues. Trimming removed 2 bases from V and 4 bases from J, with 8 bases in between. CDR1 is SGHTA and CDR2 is FQGNSA in the germline V gene. CDR3 residues: CASSLNQGTEAFF. The CDR3 nucleotides read TGTGCCAGCAGCTTAAACCAGGGCACTGAAGCTTTCTTT.

The CDR3 sequence: CASSAWWGSGANVLTF. The CDR3 DNA reads as TGTGCCAGCAGTGCATGGTGGGGGTCTGGGGCCAACGTCCTGACTTTC. V gene TRBV6-1 combines with J gene TRBJ2-6, with D tentatively TRBD1 or TRBD2 (5 bases each). The CDR3 sequence is 16 residues long. CDR1 is MNHNS, CDR2 SASEGT, per germline. V shed 4 bases and J shed 1 base, with 11 bases lying between them.

This clone was observed once. The gene calls are TRBV7-9 and TRBJ2-7, with TRBD1 identical over 7 bases. The germline CDR1 and CDR2 sequences are SEHNR and FQNEAQ (reference sequence). The CDR3 has 14 residues. With V trimmed by 5 bases and J by 0 bases, 4 bases remained unmatched. This chain's CDR3 is CASSADRDSYEQYF. The CDR3 DNA reads TGTGCCAGCAGCGCCGACAGGGACTCCTACGAGCAGTACTTC.

The gene calls are TRBV28 and TRBJ2-5; D possibly corresponds to TRBD1 (6 bases). The closer fit of TRBJ2-7 to the DNA end suggests the J call may be wrong. CDR1 and CDR2 (germline): MDHEN, SYDVKM. The CDR3 length is 15 residues. CDR3 sequence: CASSSHNEDSYEQYF. Written as DNA, the CDR3 is TGTGCCAGCAGTTCCCACAACGAGGACAGTTACGAGCAGTACTTC.

V gene TRBV6-4 combines with J gene TRBJ1-2, with 7 nucleotides matching TRBD1. CDR3 length: 16 amino acids. Trimming removed 0 bases from V and 4 bases from J; junction bases left unmatched: 8. Looked up from germline, CDR1 is MRHNA and CDR2 is SNTAGT. The CDR3 is CASSDSLGDSSYGYTF. DNA for the CDR3: TGTGCCAGCAGTGACTCCCTAGGGGACAGTTCCTATGGCTACACCTTC.

The rearrangement joins TRBV15 to TRBJ2-3; the D is unclear. The CDR3 is 15 amino acids. Trimming shortened V by 5 bases and J by 1 base, and 13 bases separated the two germline ends. Germline CDR1 and CDR2: LNHNV and YYDKDF (reference sequence). For the CDR3, the DNA is TGTGCCACCAGCTTAGGATGGGCACGCACAGATACGCAGTATTTT. It codes for CATSLGWARTDTQYF.

CDR3 nucleotide sequence: TGTGCCAGAAGCTTGGGCCTCGCAAGGGGCAGTCAGCCCCAGCATTTT. It codes for CARSLGLARGSQPQHF. V usage is TRBV5-3 and J usage is TRBJ1-5, with D possibly TRBD1 on 5 matching bases. TRBV5-3 is an open reading frame, and its role is uncertain. Trimming took off 0 bases at V and 6 bases at J, with 16 bases between the two ends. The CDR3 has 16 amino acids.

The chain carries TRBV6-5 and TRBJ2-2; 10 nucleotides agree with TRBD1. The CDR3 has 16 amino acids. With 2 bases clipped from V and 5 bases from J, the junction kept 5 bases outside the gene matches. Germline V gene data show CDR1 as MNHEY and CDR2 as SVGAGI. The CDR3 loop is CASSYLPGQGTGELFF. For the CDR3, the DNA is TGTGCCAGCAGTTACCTTCCGGGACAGGGGACCGGGGAGCTGTTTTTT.

The CDR3 region is CASSLYRGTPQHF. The CDR3, as DNA: TGTGCCAGCAGTTTATATAGGGGTACGCCCCAGCATTTT. The chain has TRBV28 and TRBJ1-5; weak D call: TRBD1 (5 bases). V was trimmed by 1 base and J by 9 bases, leaving 10 bases between them. The CDR3 sequence is 13 residues long. Germline V CDR1 and CDR2: MDHEN, SYDVKM. Full variable domain (missing parts from reference TRBV28 and TRBJ1-5): DVKVTQSSRYLVKRTGEKVFLECVQDMDHENMFWYRQDPGLGLRLIYFSYDVKMKEKGDIPEGYSVSREKKERFSLILESASTNQTSMYLCASSLYRGTPQHFGDGTRLSIL.

V and J are TRBV19 and TRBJ1-1; D unclear. Germline CDR1 reads LNHDA; CDR2 reads SQIVND (reference sequence). The CDR3 runs 13 residues. Trimming stripped 10 bases from V and 11 bases from J, with 23 bases between. CDR3 nucleotide sequence: TGTGCCACCGAAACCGAGCGGGGTTTGGGGGCTTTCTTT. Translation: CATETERGLGAFF.

Details on this clone: Other nucleotide sequences from this sample produce the same CDR3. The chain recombines TRBV5-4 with TRBJ2-1; D gene unclear. The CDR3 is made up of 11 amino acids. V was cut by 1 base and J by 7 bases, with 3 bases left in between. The germline CDR1 and CDR2 sequences are SGHNT and YYREEE (reference sequence). CDR3 loop: CASSLLNEQFF. Written as DNA, the CDR3 is TGTGCCAGCAGCTTGTTGAATGAGCAGTTCTTC.

A note on this clone: The same CDR3 also results from other DNA sequences found in this sample. The chain uses TRBV6-5 and TRBJ1-2, with a weak D call TRBD1 (5 bases). CDR3 length equals 14 residues. V was trimmed by 5 bases and J by 2 bases, leaving 12 bases between them. Germline CDR1 is MNHEY and CDR2 is SVGAGI. The DNA for the CDR3 is TGTGCCAGCAGTCCTCTCGGGGGAAACTATGGCTACACCTTC. Amino acids: CASSPLGGNYGYTF.

This clone was detected a few times. The genes are TRBV11-3 and TRBJ2-7, with D possibly being TRBD2 (5 bases). V was cut by 8 bases and J by 4 bases, with 15 bases left in between. The CDR3 spans 13 residues. Germline V gives CDR1 SGHNT, CDR2 YENEEA. CDR3 amino acids: CASRLPSRYEQYF. CDR3 nucleotide sequence: TGTGCCAGCCGCCTACCTAGCCGATACGAGCAGTACTTC.

The genes are TRBV27 and TRBJ1-1; a possible D gene is TRBD1 (6 bases). V dropped 4 bases and J dropped 10 bases, with 19 bases sitting between them. CDR3 size: 14 residues. The germline CDR1 and CDR2 sequences are MNHEY and SMNVEV (reference sequence). This chain's CDR3 is CASSSAGVSGLAFF. In DNA form, the CDR3 reads TGTGCCAGCAGTTCAGCAGGGGTCAGTGGTTTAGCTTTCTTT.

This clone was counted a single time. V gene TRBV6-5 combines with J gene TRBJ2-7, with D perhaps matching TRBD1 (6 bases). The V end was cut by 6 bases, the J end by 5 bases, with 11 bases between. The CDR3 totals 12 residues. From germline, CDR1 is MNHEY and CDR2 SVGAGI. DNA of the CDR3: TGTGCCAGCAGCCCACAGGGCCACGAGCAGTACTTC. This sequence encodes CASSPQGHEQYF.

The J gene is TRBJ2-7, the V gene TRBV4-2; 8 bases align to TRBD2. From germline, CDR1 is LGHNA and CDR2 YNFKEQ. This CDR3 spans 18 amino acids. The V and J ends lost 3 bases and 0 bases, in that order; junction bases with no gene match: 13. The CDR3 is CASSHPYVGSGNSYEQYF. The CDR3 region has the DNA TGTGCCAGCAGCCATCCCTATGTCGGTAGCGGGAACTCCTACGAGCAGTACTTC.

V is TRBV5-6 and J is TRBJ2-7; 11 bases align to TRBD2. The germline V gene encodes CDR1 SGHDT and CDR2 YYEEEE. The CDR3 extends over 14 amino acids. The V segment lost 0 bases and the J segment 7 bases; nucleotides outside the gene matches: 3. As DNA, the CDR3 is TGTGCCAGCAGCTTGGTAGCGGGAGGGCTGGAGCAGTACTTC. This translates into CASSLVAGGLEQYF.

V gene TRBV9 combines with J gene TRBJ2-1; D gene ambiguous. Deletions cut 0 bases from V and 2 bases from J, with 9 bases between. This CDR3 is built from 15 residues. Germline V CDR1 and CDR2: SGDLS, YYNGEE. CDR3 nucleotides: TGTGCCAGCAGCGTAGGGGGTGATGCCTACAATGAGCAGTTCTTC. Encoded protein: CASSVGGDAYNEQFF.

The rearrangement uses TRBV6-1 and TRBJ1-5, with D maybe TRBD1 (6 bases). V lost 2 bases to trimming and J lost 11 bases, with 13 bases between them. The CDR3 runs 13 residues. Per germline, CDR1 MNHNS and CDR2 SASEGT. CDR3 protein: CASSEWDTRSQHF. The CDR3 DNA follows: TGTGCCAGCAGTGAATGGGACACCAGGTCCCAGCATTTT.

The rearrangement links TRBV5-3 to TRBJ2-7; perhaps TRBD1 as D (5 bases). TRBV5-3 is known as an ORF, though its function is uncertain. This CDR3 spans 15 amino acids. The V and J ends lost 6 bases and 3 bases respectively, with 19 bases between them. Here the CDR3 DNA reads TGTGCCAGAAAGGAACTCCCAGGGTCCCACTACGAGCAGTACTTC. Protein: CARKELPGSHYEQYF.

CDR3 coding DNA: TGTGCCAGCAGTCCAGGACAGGCCCAAGAGACCCAGTACTTC. It yields the protein CASSPGQAQETQYF. V is TRBV7-2 and J is TRBJ2-5, with 7 nucleotides matching TRBD1. The CDR3 has 14 amino acids. Per germline, CDR1 SGHTA and CDR2 FQGNSA. With V trimmed by 6 bases and J by 1 base, 5 bases remained unmatched.

This rearrangement joins TRBV2 to TRBJ1-3, with TRBD1 as a possible D gene (5 bases). V lost 4 bases, J lost 3 bases, and 22 bases lay in between. The CDR3 has 18 residues. Germline V gives CDR1 SNHLY, CDR2 FYNNEI. The CDR3 bases are TGTGCCAGCAGTGTTGGGACGGCAGGGCTCCTCGGTGGAAACACCATATATTTT. Translating it yields CASSVGTAGLLGGNTIYF.

This clone showed up just a few times. The chain employs TRBV16 and TRBJ2-7; TRBD2 agrees at 8 bases. This CDR3 region has 15 residues. Germline V lookup: CDR1 KGHSY, CDR2 FQNENV. Unmatched junction bases numbered 7, after V lost 1 base and J lost 5 bases. The CDR3 reads CASSQFDAGGHEQYF. For the CDR3, the DNA is TGTGCCAGCAGCCAATTTGACGCGGGGGGCCACGAGCAGTACTTC.

This clone was detected once. The chain recombines TRBV27 with TRBJ2-2, with a tentative D call TRBD1 (5 bases). Trimming removed 3 bases from V and 1 base from J, with 18 bases in between. CDR1 is MNHEY, CDR2 SMNVEV, per germline (reference sequence). CDR3 size: 18 residues. The CDR3 coding sequence is TGTGCCAGCAGTTTGGGGCCGTCAGGGATACTGAACACCGGGGAGCTGTTTTTT. Its translation is CASSLGPSGILNTGELFF.

The chain employs TRBV7-8 and TRBJ2-5; D remains unclear. The DNA end is a closer match to TRBJ2-7, so the J assignment may be wrong. This CDR3 is 16 amino acids long. From germline, CDR1 is SGHVS and CDR2 FQNEAQ. The CDR3 DNA sequence: TGTGCCAGCAGCCAAGATCTGGGGAAGGGCTCCTACGAGCAGTACTTC. Its protein product is CASSQDLGKGSYEQYF.